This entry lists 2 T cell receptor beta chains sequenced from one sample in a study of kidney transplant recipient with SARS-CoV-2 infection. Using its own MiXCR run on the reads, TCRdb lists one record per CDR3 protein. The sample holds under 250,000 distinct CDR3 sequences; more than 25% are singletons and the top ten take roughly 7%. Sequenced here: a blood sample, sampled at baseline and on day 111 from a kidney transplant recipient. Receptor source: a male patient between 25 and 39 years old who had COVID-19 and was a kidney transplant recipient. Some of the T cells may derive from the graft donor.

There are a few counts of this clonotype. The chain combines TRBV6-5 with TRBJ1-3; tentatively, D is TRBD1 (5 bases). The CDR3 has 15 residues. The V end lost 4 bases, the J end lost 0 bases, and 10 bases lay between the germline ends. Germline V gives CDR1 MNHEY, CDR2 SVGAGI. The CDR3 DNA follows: TGTGCCAGCAGTTTGGGACCGTCCTCTGGAAACACCATATATTTT. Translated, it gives CASSLGPSSGNTIYF.

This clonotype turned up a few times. For the CDR3, the DNA is TGTGCCAGTAGTGGAACTGCAGATACGCAGTATTTT. Translated: CASSGTADTQYF. V usage is TRBV19 and J usage is TRBJ2-3, with D unresolved. The germline CDR1 and CDR2 sequences are LNHDA and SQIVND (reference sequence). The germline V and J ends were trimmed by 5 bases and 4 bases, with 7 bases remaining between them. This CDR3 spans 12 amino acids.